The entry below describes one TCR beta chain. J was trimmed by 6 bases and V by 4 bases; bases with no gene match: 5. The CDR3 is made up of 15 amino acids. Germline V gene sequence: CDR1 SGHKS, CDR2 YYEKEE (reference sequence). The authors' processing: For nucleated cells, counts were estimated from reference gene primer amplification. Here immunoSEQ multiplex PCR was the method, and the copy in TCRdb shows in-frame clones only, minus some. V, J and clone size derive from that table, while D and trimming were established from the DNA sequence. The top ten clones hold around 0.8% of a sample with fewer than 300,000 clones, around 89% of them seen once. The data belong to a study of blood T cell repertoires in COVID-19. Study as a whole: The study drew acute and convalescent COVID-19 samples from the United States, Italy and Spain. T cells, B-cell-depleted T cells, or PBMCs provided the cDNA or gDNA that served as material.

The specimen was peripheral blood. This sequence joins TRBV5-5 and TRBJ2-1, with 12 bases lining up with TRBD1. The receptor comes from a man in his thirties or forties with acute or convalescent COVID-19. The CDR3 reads CASSKGQGAFNEQFF. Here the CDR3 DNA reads TGTGCCAGCAGCAAGGGACAGGGGGCTTTCAATGAGCAGTTCTTC. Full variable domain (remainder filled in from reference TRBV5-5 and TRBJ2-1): DAGVTQSPTHLIKTRGQQVTLRCSPISGHKSVSWYQQVLGQGPQFIFQYYEKEERGRGNFPDRFSARQFPNYSSELNVNALLLGDSALYLCASSKGQGAFNEQFFGPGTRLTVL.